A selection of T cell receptor beta chains follows, all from one sample in a study of T cells in Graves' hyperthyroidism and ophthalmopathy. MiXCR, applied by TCRdb to the multiplex PCR reads, yields one record per CDR3 protein. The sample records fewer than 350,000 distinct CDR3 sequences, 15% to 20% being singletons. Sequencing used blood. Receptors originate from a woman aged 40 to 55 with Graves' ophthalmopathy. The CDR3 runs from the conserved cysteine through the conserved F or W. The D gene is left open where the match is weak. Clone size is given for some rows only: seen once, a few or many times, or a class if the clone is expanded.

TRBJ1-2 | . | many | TRBV29-1 | TGCAGCTTGAGGATAGCGGGGGGGCCGCTTGGGGGCTACACCTTC | CSLRIAGGPLGGYTF
TRBJ1-2 | TRBD1 | many | TRBV28 | TGTGCCAGCAGTTCACCCGGGACAGGGCAAGCCTATGGCTACACCTTC | CASSSPGTGQAYGYTF
TRBJ2-7 | TRBD1 | many | TRBV20-1 | TGCAGTGCCCGATGGACAGGGGGTCGGAACGAGCAGTACTTC | CSARWTGGRNEQYF
TRBJ2-2 | . | many | TRBV6-2/TRBV6-3 | TGTGCCAGCAGTTATATGAACACCGGGGAGCTGTTTTTT | CASSYMNTGELFF
TRBJ1-3 | . | . | TRBV12-3/TRBV12-4 | TGTGCCAGCAGCCGGGTTGGAAACACCATATATTTT | CASSRVGNTIYF
TRBJ2-4 | . | . | TRBV29-1 | TGCAGCGTTGATATTGTGGGTGGGAACATTCAGTACTTC | CSVDIVGGNIQYF
TRBJ2-2 | . | . | TRBV11-2 | TGTGCCAGCACCGTTACCCAGACCGTGAACACCGGGGAGCTGTTTTTT | CASTVTQTVNTGELFF
TRBJ1-1 | TRBD1 | once | TRBV7-9 | TGTGCCAGCAGCCCTCAGGGGGTACGCACTGAAGCTTTCTTT | CASSPQGVRTEAFF
TRBJ2-7 | . | . | TRBV12-3/TRBV12-4 | TGTGCCAGCAGTTTAGATGCAGATGCCGAGCAGTACTTC | CASSLDADAEQYF
TRBJ2-5 | TRBD2 | . | TRBV30 | TGTGCCTGGAGTGCGGCGGGAGTGGAGACCCAGTACTTC | CAWSAAGVETQYF
TRBJ2-1 | TRBD2 | . | TRBV11-2 | TGTGCCAGCAGCTTATATCGTGGACTAGCGGACTACAATGAGCAGTTCTTC | CASSLYRGLADYNEQFF
TRBJ1-6 | . | many | TRBV7-2 | TGTGCCAGCAGCTTGGACGGCCATACCCTCCACTTT | CASSLDGHTLHF
TRBJ2-2 | . | many | TRBV7-3 | TGTGCCAGCAGACCAGGGTGGAGGACCGGGGAGCTGTTTTTT | CASRPGWRTGELFF
TRBJ1-2 | TRBD1 | . | TRBV6-1 | TGTGCCAGCAGTCGAACAGGGGGGGAGGGCTACACCTTC | CASSRTGGEGYTF
TRBJ1-2 | TRBD1 | many | TRBV29-1 | TGCAGCCTCCGACAGGGAGGCGGCTACACCTTC | CSLRQGGGYTF
TRBJ1-5 | TRBD1 | few | TRBV7-8 | TGTGCCAGCAGCTTAGGGTTGTTAGGGGGCCGAGTCAATCAGCCCCAGCATTTT | CASSLGLLGGRVNQPQHF
TRBJ2-5 | TRBD2 | many | TRBV4-2 | TGTGCCAGCAGCCAAGGGACTAGCGGGAACTTGTTAGAGACCCAGTACTTC | CASSQGTSGNLLETQYF
TRBJ2-4 | . | many | TRBV6-1 | TGTGCCAGCAATGAGAGTCCCAAAAACATTCAGTACTTC | CASNESPKNIQYF
TRBJ2-2 | . | many | TRBV12-5 | TGTGCTAGTGGTTTGACATCGACCGGGGAGCTGTTTTTT | CASGLTSTGELFF
TRBJ2-2 | . | many | TRBV7-2 | TGTGCCAGCAGCTTATCCGCCCTCGGTGACGGGGAGCTGTTTTTT | CASSLSALGDGELFF
TRBJ2-5 | TRBD2 | many | TRBV4-2 | TGTGCCAGCAGCCAAGATTGGAGGCTCTGGACTAGTGGTACGGAGACCCAGTACTTC | CASSQDWRLWTSGTETQYF
TRBJ1-2 | TRBD1 | . | TRBV12-3/TRBV12-4 | TGTGCCAGCAGTACAGGGGACGGAGGCGTCTATGGCTACACCTTC | CASSTGDGGVYGYTF
TRBJ1-1 | . | many | TRBV27 | TGTGCCAGCAGTCCCCAAAGGCCGGCCACTGAAGCTTTCTTT | CASSPQRPATEAFF
TRBJ2-7 | TRBD1 | many | TRBV29-1 | TGCAGCGTGGACAGGGGAAATAACTACGAGCAGTACTTC | CSVDRGNNYEQYF
TRBJ2-2 | . | many | TRBV28 | TGTGCCAGCAGTTTAGTTCGAGGACAGAACACCGGGGAGCTGTTTTTT | CASSLVRGQNTGELFF
TRBJ2-5 | TRBD2 | many | TRBV7-3 | TGTGCCAGCAGCTTAACAGGCGGGAGGGCCTACGAGACCCAGTACTTC | CASSLTGGRAYETQYF
TRBJ2-1 | . | . | TRBV12-3/TRBV12-4 | TGTGCCAGCAGTCCAGCGGAGTCCTACGAGCAGTTCTTC | CASSPAESYEQFF
TRBJ2-5 | . | few | TRBV27 | TGTGCCAGCAGTTTAGAATTAGCGAGCAGGGAGACCCAGTACTTC | CASSLELASRETQYF
TRBJ2-2 | . | many | TRBV30 | TGTGCCTGGAGTCCCCCGGACGGCGCCGGGGAGCTGTTTTTT | CAWSPPDGAGELFF
TRBJ2-5 | TRBD1 | many | TRBV5-6 | TGTGCCAGCAGCTCACTGAAGAGGGACAGCCACCAAGAGACCCAGTACTTC | CASSSLKRDSHQETQYF
TRBJ1-5 | . | many | TRBV7-9 | TGTGCCAGCAGCTTAGACGGCACCTCTTCGAATCAGCCCCAGCATTTT | CASSLDGTSSNQPQHF
TRBJ1-4 | . | many | TRBV27 | TGTGCCAGCAGTTTGTTTCCCCAGGACGTTGAAAAACTGTTTTTT | CASSLFPQDVEKLFF
TRBJ1-3 | . | many | TRBV2 | TGTGCCAGCAACGGCGCTACTGGAAACACCATATATTTT | CASNGATGNTIYF
TRBJ2-5 | . | many | TRBV28 | TGTGCCAGCACGTTTAGCGCGCGCCAAGGGACCCAGTACTTC | CASTFSARQGTQYF
TRBJ1-2 | . | many | TRBV20-1 | TGCAGTGCTAGCCCGGGGGGACCTAACTATGGCTACACCTTC | CSASPGGPNYGYTF
TRBJ1-5 | . | many | TRBV28 | TGTGCCAGCAGTTCCCGGAGCGGGGGGATAAGAAATCAGCCCCAGCATTTT | CASSSRSGGIRNQPQHF
TRBJ2-7 | TRBD2 | many | TRBV28 | TGTGCCAGCAGAGATCTAGCGGCGAGCTCCTACGAGCAGTACTTC | CASRDLAASSYEQYF
TRBJ2-5 | TRBD2 | many | TRBV10-3 | TGTGCCATCAGTGATGGGACTAGCGGTTTACAAGAGACCCAGTACTTC | CAISDGTSGLQETQYF
TRBJ2-2 | TRBD2 | many | TRBV19 | TGTGCCAGTAGTCTACTAGCGGGAGGCAGCACCGGGGAGCTGTTTTTT | CASSLLAGGSTGELFF
TRBJ2-7 | . | few | TRBV5-6 | TGTGCCAGCAGCTATGGCAGAGAGTACGAGCAGTACTTC | CASSYGREYEQYF
TRBJ1-2 | . | many | TRBV7-9 | TGTGCCAGCAGTAACCAGGACGGTTATGGCTACACCTTC | CASSNQDGYGYTF
TRBJ2-2 | . | many | TRBV5-1 | TGCGCCAGCAGCTTGGCGGACCTACTGGTAACCGGGGAGCTGTTTTTT | CASSLADLLVTGELFF
TRBJ1-1 | . | many | TRBV28 | TGTGCCAGCAGTTTGGGTACCCCAAATCTATTCTTT | CASSLGTPNLFF
TRBJ2-2 | . | many | TRBV28 | TGTGCCAGCAGTCCAGGGCATAAGAACACCGGGGAGCTGTTTTTT | CASSPGHKNTGELFF
TRBJ1-1 | . | . | TRBV20-1 | TGCAGTGCTAGAGTAGACAATACTTACACTGAAGCTTTCTTT | CSARVDNTYTEAFF
TRBJ2-6 | TRBD1 | many | TRBV20-1 | TGCAGTGCTAGAGAGGGGACAGGGGGATCTGGGGCCAACGTCCTGACTTTC | CSAREGTGGSGANVLTF
TRBJ2-2 | TRBD2 | many | TRBV30 | TGTGCCTTCCTGACTAGCGGGATTGCCGGGGAGCTGTTTTTT | CAFLTSGIAGELFF
TRBJ2-5 | TRBD2 | many | TRBV11-2 | TGTGCCAGCAGCCGTGGGACTAGCGGAGCCCAAGAGACCCAGTACTTC | CASSRGTSGAQETQYF